This TCR beta chain was identified in a study of blood T cell repertoires in COVID-19. Study at large: Acute and convalescent COVID-19 specimens originated in the United States, Italy and Spain. PBMCs, B-cell-depleted T cells, or T cells provided the cDNA or gDNA that made up the material.

Source study methods: Researchers report that nucleated cell counts were estimated from reference gene primer amplification. TCRdb keeps only in-frame clones here, not all; method: immunoSEQ multiplex PCR. The V and J calls and clone size were taken over from that table, and D and trimming were inferred from the DNA. The sample records hundreds of thousands of clones, more than 80% being singletons. The CDR3 runs 13 residues. V lost 2 bases to trimming and J lost 5 bases, with 7 bases between them. CDR1 and CDR2 from the germline V gene are KGHSH and LQKENI. Sequencing input: peripheral blood. The chain combines TRBV18 with TRBJ1-5; no definite D call. The source of this sequence is a woman aged 25 to 39 with COVID-19, enrolled during active disease. This CDR3 is CASSPGLDQPQHF. CDR3 DNA sequence: TGTGCCAGCTCACCAGGTCTAGATCAGCCCCAGCATTTT. Filled out from reference TRBV18 and TRBJ1-5, the complete variable domain reads NAGVMQNPRHLVRRRGQEARLRCSPMKGHSHVYWYRQLPEEGLKFMVYLQKENIIDESGMPKERFSAEFPKEGPSILRIQQVVRGDSAAYFCASSPGLDQPQHFGDGTRLSIL.